The clone carrying this TCR beta chain has a handful of counts. Its antigen remains unknown. This specimen comes from a study of vaccination effects on CD4 cells after COVID-19. Germline CDR1 and CDR2: SNHLY and FYNNEI. The V gene lost 2 bases and the J gene lost 5 bases, with 10 bases spanning the gap. This CDR3 contains 14 residues. Sequencing was preceded by expansion of antigen-specific CD4+ T cells with viral peptide pools in the ViraFEST assay. Once cultured for 9 to 11 days, the cells underwent separation to obtain CD4+ T cells. Nobody among the vaccine recipients had prior SARS-CoV-2 infection (nucleocapsid antibodies were negative). IL-2 at 8 to 10 IU/ml and peptides at 8.5 to 10 ug/ml were added to cultured PBMC, more than 1.5 million per well. Data came from immunoSEQ multiplex PCR; TCRdb stores just in-frame clones and leaves some out. Of about 73,000 clones detected, around 81% appear once; the ten largest clones hold about 11%.

This specimen was CD4+ T cells from PBMCs cultured with SARS-CoV-2 spike peptides, taken before COVID-19 vaccination. The source of this sequence is a human donor who received a COVID-19 vaccine. The chain couples TRBV2 to TRBJ1-5; unclear D gene. Here the CDR3 DNA reads TGTGCCAGCAGTGAACCGAACAGTTATCAGCCCCAGCATTTT. This codes for CASSEPNSYQPQHF.